This T cell receptor beta chain emerged from a study of CD8+ T cells in alopecia areata. Study-wide context: Each recipient was a 7-10-week-old female C3H/HeJ mouse given skin from a roughly 6-13-month-old C3H/HeJ donor with spontaneous alopecia. Overall study results and limits: Tissue-resident alphabeta T cells belonging to normal skin likewise get sequenced within scalp specimens. For lesional scalp, especially alopecia totalis/universalis, clonality was higher than in normal scalp. Patients displayed less clarity in TCR sharing than mice, a finding possibly related to HLA.

Using CD4, CD8alpha, NKG2D, NKG2ACE and other markers, pooled cutaneous lymph node cells were sorted. This clone appeared a few times. Its matching antigen is unknown. Gene names denote mouse genes. The observed sequence ends 4 residues before the CDR3 terminus, with the missing tail filled in from the germline J gene. At the DNA level, this CDR3 is encoded by other sequences in the same sample as well. CDR1 and CDR2 (germline): FNHDT, SITEND (reference sequence). V shed 2 bases and J shed 0 bases, with 8 bases lying between them. The CDR3 is 15 amino acids. Once RNA had been extracted, it was reverse transcribed into cDNA to act as the sequencing template. Method: immunoSEQ multiplex PCR; TCRdb's copy keeps in-frame clones and lacks some. This table holds around 300,000 clones with no singletons; the top ten claim roughly 1.2%.

V is TRBV19 and J is TRBJ2-2; maybe TRBD1 (5 bases). The TCR originated in a C3H/HeJ mouse with alopecia areata. The mouse strain carries the MHC haplotype H2-k. Sequenced sample: CD4+ T cells sorted from a lymph node. This chain's CDR3 is CASSIRGANTGQLYF. CDR3 DNA, as far as it was read: TGTGCCAGCAGTATTAGGGGTGCAAACACCGGG.